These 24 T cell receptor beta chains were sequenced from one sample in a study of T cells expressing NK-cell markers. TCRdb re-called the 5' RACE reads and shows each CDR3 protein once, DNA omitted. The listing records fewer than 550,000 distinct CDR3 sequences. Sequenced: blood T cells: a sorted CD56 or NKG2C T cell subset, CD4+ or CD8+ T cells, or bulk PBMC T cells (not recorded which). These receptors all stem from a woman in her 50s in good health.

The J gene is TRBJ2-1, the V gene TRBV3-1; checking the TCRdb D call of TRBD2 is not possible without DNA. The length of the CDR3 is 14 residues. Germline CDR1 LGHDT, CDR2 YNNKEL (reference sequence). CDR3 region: CASSRGLAGDEQFF.

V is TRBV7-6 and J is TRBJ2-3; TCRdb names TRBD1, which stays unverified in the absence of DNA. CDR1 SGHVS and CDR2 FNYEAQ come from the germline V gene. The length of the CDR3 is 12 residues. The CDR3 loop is CASSYSEGGQYF.

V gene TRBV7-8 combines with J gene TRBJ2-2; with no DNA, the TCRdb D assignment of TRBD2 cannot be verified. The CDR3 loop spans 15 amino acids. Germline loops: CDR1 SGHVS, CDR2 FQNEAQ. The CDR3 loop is CASTLEGPIPGELFF.

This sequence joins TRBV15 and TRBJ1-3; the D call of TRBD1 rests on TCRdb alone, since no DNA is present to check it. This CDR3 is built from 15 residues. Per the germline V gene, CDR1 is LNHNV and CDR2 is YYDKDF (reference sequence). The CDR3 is CATSRGAASGNTIYF. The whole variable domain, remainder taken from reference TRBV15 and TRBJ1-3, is DAMVIQNPRYQVTQFGKPVTLSCSQTLNHNVMYWYQQKSSQAPKLLFHYYDKDFNNEADTPDNFQSRRPNTSFCFLDIRSPGLGDTAMYLCATSRGAASGNTIYFGEGSWLTVV.

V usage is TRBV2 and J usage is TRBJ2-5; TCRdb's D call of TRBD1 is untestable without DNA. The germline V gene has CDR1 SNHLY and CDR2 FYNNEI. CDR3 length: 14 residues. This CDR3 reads CASSEDRGQETQYF.

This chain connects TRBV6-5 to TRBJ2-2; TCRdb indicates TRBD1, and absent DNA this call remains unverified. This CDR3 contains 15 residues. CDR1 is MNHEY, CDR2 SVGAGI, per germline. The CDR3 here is CASSSTGSSTGELFF.

CDR3 sequence reads: CASSPWSGSGYTF. This chain connects TRBV18 to TRBJ1-2. This CDR3 has 13 residues. The germline V gene encodes CDR1 KGHSH and CDR2 LQKENI.

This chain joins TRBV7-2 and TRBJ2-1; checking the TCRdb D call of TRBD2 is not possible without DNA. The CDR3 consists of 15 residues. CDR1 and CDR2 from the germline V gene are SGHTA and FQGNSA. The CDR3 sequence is CASSALRGFPNEQFF.

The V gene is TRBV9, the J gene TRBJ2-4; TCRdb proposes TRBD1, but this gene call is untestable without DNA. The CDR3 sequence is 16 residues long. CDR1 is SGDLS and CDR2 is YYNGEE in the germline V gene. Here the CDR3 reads CASSPSRGGAKNIQYF.

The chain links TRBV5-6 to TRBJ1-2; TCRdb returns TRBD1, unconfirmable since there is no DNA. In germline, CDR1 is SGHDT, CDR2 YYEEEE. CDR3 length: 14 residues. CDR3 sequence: CASTNRWGGSGYTF.

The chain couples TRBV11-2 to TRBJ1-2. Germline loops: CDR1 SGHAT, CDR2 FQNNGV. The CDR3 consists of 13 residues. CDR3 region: CASSRSVNYGYTF.

Here the CDR3 reads CASSLQGAGELFF. The chain has TRBV12-3 or TRBV12-4 and TRBJ2-2; TCRdb lists TRBD1, though no DNA is available to test this call. This CDR3 spans 13 amino acids.

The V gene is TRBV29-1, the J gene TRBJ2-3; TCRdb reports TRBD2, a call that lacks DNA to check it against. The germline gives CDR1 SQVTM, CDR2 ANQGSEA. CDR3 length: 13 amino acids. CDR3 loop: CSTRSSLSDTQYF.

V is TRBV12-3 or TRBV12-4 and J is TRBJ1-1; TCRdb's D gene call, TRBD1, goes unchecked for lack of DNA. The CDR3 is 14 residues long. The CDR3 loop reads CASSPTRTATEAFF.

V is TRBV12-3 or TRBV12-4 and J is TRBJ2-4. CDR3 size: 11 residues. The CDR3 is CASGVGNIQYF.

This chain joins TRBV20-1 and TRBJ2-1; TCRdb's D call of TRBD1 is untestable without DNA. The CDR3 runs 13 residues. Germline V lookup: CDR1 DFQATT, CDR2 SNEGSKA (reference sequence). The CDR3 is CSATGGTTDEQFF.

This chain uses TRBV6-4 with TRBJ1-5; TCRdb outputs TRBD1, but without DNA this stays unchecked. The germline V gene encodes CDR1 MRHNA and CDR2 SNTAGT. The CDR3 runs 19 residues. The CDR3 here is CASLETGFGGRNSNQPQHF.

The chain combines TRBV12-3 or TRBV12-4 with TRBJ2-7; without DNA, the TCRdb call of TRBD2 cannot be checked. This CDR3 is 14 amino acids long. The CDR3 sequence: CASSSLGLAREQYF.

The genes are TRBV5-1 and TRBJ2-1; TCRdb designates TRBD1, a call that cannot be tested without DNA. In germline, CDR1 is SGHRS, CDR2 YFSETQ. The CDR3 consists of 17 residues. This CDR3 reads CASKEVVGGDSYNEQFF.

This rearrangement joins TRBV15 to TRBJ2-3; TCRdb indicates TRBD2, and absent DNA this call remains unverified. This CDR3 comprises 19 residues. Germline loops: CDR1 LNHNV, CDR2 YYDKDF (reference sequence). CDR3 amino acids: CATSTGLAGGWRGTDTQYF.

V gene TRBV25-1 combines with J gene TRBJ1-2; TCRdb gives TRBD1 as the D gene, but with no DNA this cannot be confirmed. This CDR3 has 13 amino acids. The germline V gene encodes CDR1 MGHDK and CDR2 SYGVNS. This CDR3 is CASLKDTAYGYTF.

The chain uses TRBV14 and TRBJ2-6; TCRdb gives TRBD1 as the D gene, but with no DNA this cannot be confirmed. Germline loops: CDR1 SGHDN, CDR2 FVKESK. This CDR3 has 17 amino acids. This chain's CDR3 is CASSLRTGYSGANVLTF.

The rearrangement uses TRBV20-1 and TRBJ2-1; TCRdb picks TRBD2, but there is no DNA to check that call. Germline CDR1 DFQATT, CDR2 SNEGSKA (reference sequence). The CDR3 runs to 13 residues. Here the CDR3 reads CSYRTSAHNEQFF.

The CDR3: CSAREKGGLRRDEQFF. This rearrangement joins TRBV20-1 to TRBJ2-1; TCRdb's D call, TRBD2, is unchecked because there is no DNA. The CDR3 has 16 amino acids. Germline lookup yields CDR1 DFQATT and CDR2 SNEGSKA (reference sequence).